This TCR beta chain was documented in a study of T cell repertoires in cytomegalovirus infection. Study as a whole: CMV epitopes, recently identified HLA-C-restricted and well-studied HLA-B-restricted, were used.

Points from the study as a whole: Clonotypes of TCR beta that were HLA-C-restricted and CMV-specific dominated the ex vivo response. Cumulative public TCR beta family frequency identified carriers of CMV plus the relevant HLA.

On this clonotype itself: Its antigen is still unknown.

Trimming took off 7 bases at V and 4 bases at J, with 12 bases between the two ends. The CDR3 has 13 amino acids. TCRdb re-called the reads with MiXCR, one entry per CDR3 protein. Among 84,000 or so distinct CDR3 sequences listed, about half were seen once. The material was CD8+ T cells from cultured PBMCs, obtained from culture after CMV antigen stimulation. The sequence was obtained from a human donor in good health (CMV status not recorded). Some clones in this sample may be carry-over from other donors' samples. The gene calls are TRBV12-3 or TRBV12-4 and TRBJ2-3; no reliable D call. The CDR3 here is CASNNAWADTQYF. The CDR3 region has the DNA TGTGCCAGCAACAATGCCTGGGCAGATACGCAGTATTTT.